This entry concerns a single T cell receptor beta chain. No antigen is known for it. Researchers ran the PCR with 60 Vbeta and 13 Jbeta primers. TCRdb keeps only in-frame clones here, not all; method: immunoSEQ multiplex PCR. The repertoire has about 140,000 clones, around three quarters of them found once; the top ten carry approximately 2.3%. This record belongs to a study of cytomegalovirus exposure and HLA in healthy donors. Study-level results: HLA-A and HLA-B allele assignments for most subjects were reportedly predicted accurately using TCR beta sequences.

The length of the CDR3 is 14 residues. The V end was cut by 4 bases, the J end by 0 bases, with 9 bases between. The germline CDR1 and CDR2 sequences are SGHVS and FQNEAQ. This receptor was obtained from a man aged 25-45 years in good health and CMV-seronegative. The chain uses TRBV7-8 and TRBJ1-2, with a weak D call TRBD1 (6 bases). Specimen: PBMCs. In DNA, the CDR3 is TGTGCCAGCAGCTCGCGGACAGCTAACTATGGCTACACCTTC. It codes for CASSSRTANYGYTF.